The clone carrying this T cell receptor beta chain has more than one count but fewer than ten. The data derive from a study of blood T cell repertoires in COVID-19. Sequencing was performed with immunoSEQ multiplex PCR; in TCRdb, only in-frame clones are kept and a portion is missing. The table records 170,000 or so clones, approximately 88% of them present only once. Germline V lookup: CDR1 SGHKS, CDR2 YYEKEE (reference sequence). V lost 0 bases and J 7 bases, leaving 11 bases between the germline ends. The CDR3 is made up of 13 amino acids. This TCR was recovered from a woman aged 45-60 years who had recovered from COVID-19. The chain uses TRBV5-5 and TRBJ2-7, with D possibly being TRBD2 (7 bases). The sample consisted of PBMCs or T cells enriched from blood (not recorded which). CDR3 protein: CASSLDGGLEQYF. The CDR3 DNA is TGTGCCAGCAGCTTGGACGGGGGGCTTGAGCAGTACTTC.